Sequencing of this T cell receptor (beta chain) was carried out in a study of identical twins. Germline CDR1 is SGHAT and CDR2 is FQNNGV. Trimming took 5 bases from V and 9 from J, leaving 11 bases between them. This CDR3 spans 12 amino acids. Via MiXCR, TCRdb re-called the 5' RACE reads, giving one row per CDR3 protein. Of about 530,000 distinct CDR3 sequences listed, under 25% were seen once; the top ten hold approximately 0.5%. These data were also reused for a study on yellow fever vaccine responses in identical twins.

The origin of this receptor is a woman younger than 35 in good health. V and J are TRBV11-2 and TRBJ2-1; D might be TRBD2 (6 bases). Sequencing input: CD4+ T cells sorted from blood. In DNA, the CDR3 is TGTGCCAGCAGCGCCCGGGGGATTGAGCAGTTCTTC. It codes for CASSARGIEQFF.